One TCR beta chain is described in this entry. What it recognizes is unknown. The data derive from a study of multiple sclerosis patients with progressive multifocal leukoencephalopathy. Sequencing was at survey level. Profiled with immunoSEQ multiplex PCR; TCRdb holds only in-frame clones, not every one. The repertoire holds about 28,000 clones, 88% seen once, with over 0.95% in the top ten. Study-wide findings and caveats: It is unclear whether the findings reflect JC virus infection or general immunocompromise.

Time point indicated: before natalizumab initiation. The CDR3 loop spans 16 amino acids. V dropped 3 bases and J dropped 6 bases, with 17 bases sitting between them. The germline gives CDR1 ENHRY, CDR2 SYGVKD. This sequence joins TRBV10-3 and TRBJ1-4, with D possibly matching TRBD1 (6 bases). The sample consisted of PBMCs. This TCR derives from a human donor with multiple sclerosis. DNA of the CDR3: TGTGCCATCAGTGATCCGGACAGTGATATGGATGAAAAACTGTTTTTT. Amino acid sequence: CAISDPDSDMDEKLFF.